The 10 T cell receptor beta chains in this list originate from one sample, sequenced in a study of beta chain features in type 1 diabetes (dated by TCRdb to the late 2010s). Preparation of the library involved the immunoSEQ multiplex PCR assay. All of the isolated RNA was reverse transcribed with the High Capacity cDNA Reverse Transcription Kit, so expressed TCRB transcripts were sequenced. In TCRdb, the immuneACCESS table is reduced to in-frame sequences with V and J assigned. These tables do not hold every clone; where another copy was compared, an unresolved V gene accounts for under half, and the others remain unexplained. Here the sample has about 220,000 clones; 11% occur a single time. The ten most abundant clones make up 1% to 1.5% of the sample. The sequenced sample consisted of central memory CD4+ T cells from blood. Receptors were obtained from a man aged 18-30 years in good health.

This clone was seen more than once but under ten times. A much larger clone differs by one base, so this may be a read error. Other DNA sequences from this sample encode an identical CDR3 as well. J is TRBJ2-7 and V is TRBV7-9; D remains ambiguous. The CDR3 loop spans 12 amino acids. CDR1 is SEHNR, CDR2 FQNEAQ, per germline (reference sequence). Trimming cost V 1 base and J 4 bases, with 5 bases left between them. The CDR3 coding sequence is TGTGCCAGCAGCTTAGTCGGGTACGAGCAGTACTTC. Protein product: CASSLVGYEQYF.

This clone was counted only a few times. The rearrangement uses TRBV30 and TRBJ1-1, with TRBD1 matching 7 bases. The V gene end was trimmed by 0 bases and the J gene end by 1 base; junction bases not matched to a gene: 11. The length of the CDR3 is 17 residues. CDR1 GTSNPN and CDR2 SVGIG come from the germline V gene (reference sequence). The CDR3, as DNA: TGTGCCTGGAGTGTTATTTGGGCAGGGGGGAAGAACACTGAAGCTTTCTTT. Protein: CAWSVIWAGGKNTEAFF.

In its sample, this clone was seen a few times. The DNA of the CDR3 is TGTGCCAGCTCACAAGGGGCGGCAACCTACGAGCAGTACTTC. Translated: CASSQGAATYEQYF. The chain has TRBV18 and TRBJ2-7; D is possibly TRBD1 (5 bases). CDR1 is KGHSH and CDR2 is LQKENI in the germline V gene. The CDR3 contains 14 residues. V was shortened by 4 bases and J by 2 bases, with 12 bases between the two germline ends. Combining the CDR3 with reference TRBV18 and TRBJ2-7 gives the whole variable domain NAGVMQNPRHLVRRRGQEARLRCSPMKGHSHVYWYRQLPEEGLKFMVYLQKENIIDESGMPKERFSAEFPKEGPSILRIQQVVRGDSAAYFCASSQGAATYEQYFGPGTRLTVT.

The V gene is TRBV5-6, the J gene TRBJ2-1, with a weak D call TRBD1 (5 bases). This CDR3 has 15 amino acids. V gave up 3 bases and J gave up 4 bases, with 14 bases separating them. The germline gives CDR1 SGHDT, CDR2 YYEEEE. The chain's CDR3 is CASSYDRILYNEQFF. CDR3 nucleotides: TGTGCCAGCAGCTACGACAGAATCCTATACAATGAGCAGTTCTTC.

CDR3 DNA: TGTGCCAGCACCCGGACAGTCAGTTACAATGAGCAGTTCTTC. This codes for CASTRTVSYNEQFF. This chain uses TRBV6-6 with TRBJ2-1; D is perhaps TRBD1 (6 bases). The CDR3 is made up of 14 amino acids. The V gene's germline CDR1 is MNHNY and CDR2 SVGAGI (reference sequence). Trimming pared 7 bases from V and 4 bases from J, leaving 14 bases between.

The chain joins TRBV28 to TRBJ2-7; D not certain. The V end lost 10 bases, the J end lost 3 bases, and 16 bases lay between the germline ends. This CDR3 has 13 amino acids. Germline V gives CDR1 MDHEN, CDR2 SYDVKM. The CDR3 protein is CAITRTRSYEQYF. CDR3 in DNA: TGTGCCATCACCAGGACCCGAAGCTACGAGCAGTACTTC.

This clone was seen a handful of times. The chain recombines TRBV30 with TRBJ2-7; 8 nucleotides line up with TRBD1. Germline-derived CDR1 and CDR2 are GTSNPN and SVGIG (reference sequence). The CDR3 totals 14 residues. J lost 1 base, V lost 3 bases, and 5 bases had no gene match. The CDR3 sequence is CAWSRTGGSYEQYF. The CDR3 region has the DNA TGTGCCTGGAGCCGAACAGGGGGGTCCTACGAGCAGTACTTC.

The V gene is TRBV15, the J gene TRBJ2-5, with D possibly matching TRBD1 (6 bases). Trimming removed 0 bases at V and 5 bases at J, with 16 bases between. This CDR3 region has 16 residues. CDR1 is LNHNV, CDR2 YYDKDF, per germline (reference sequence). Written as DNA, the CDR3 is TGTGCCACCAGCAGAGAAATTACACAGGGTGCGGAGACCCAGTACTTC. This translates into CATSREITQGAETQYF. Complete variable domain (other parts from reference TRBV15 and TRBJ2-5): DAMVIQNPRYQVTQFGKPVTLSCSQTLNHNVMYWYQQKSSQAPKLLFHYYDKDFNNEADTPDNFQSRRPNTSFCFLDIRSPGLGDTAMYLCATSREITQGAETQYFGPGTRLLVL.

The gene calls are TRBV28 and TRBJ2-7, with TRBD1 matching over 7 bases. This CDR3 region has 15 residues. The V segment lost 7 bases and the J segment 6 bases; nucleotides outside the gene matches: 15. Germline CDR1 MDHEN, CDR2 SYDVKM. The DNA of the CDR3 is TGTGCCAGCACCGAGGGGGCTAGTAGTAGTAGCGAGCAGTACTTC. It codes for CASTEGASSSSEQYF. Full variable domain (remainder filled in from reference TRBV28 and TRBJ2-7): DVKVTQSSRYLVKRTGEKVFLECVQDMDHENMFWYRQDPGLGLRLIYFSYDVKMKEKGDIPEGYSVSREKKERFSLILESASTNQTSMYLCASTEGASSSSEQYFGPGTRLTVT.

This clone turned up a few times. The rearrangement uses TRBV4-2 and TRBJ2-6, with 7 bases fitting TRBD1. Looked up from germline, CDR1 is LGHNA and CDR2 is YNFKEQ. CDR3 length: 17 amino acids. V lost 3 bases, J lost 4 bases, and 9 bases stayed unmatched. The CDR3 bases are TGTGCCAGCAGCCAGGGGTACAGGGGTTCCGGGGCCAACGTCCTGACTTTC. It translates to CASSQGYRGSGANVLTF.